Here is one T cell receptor (beta chain) with its context. Antigen specificity is unknown. The data were obtained in a study of Graves' ophthalmopathy and Graves' hyperthyroidism. For the study at large: Stable hyperthyroidism referred to disease that showed no ophthalmopathy within 18 months of follow-up.

Amplification from RNA transcripts yielded the TCR beta CDR3 regions. First-round RT-PCR relied on HTBI primers, and a second-round multiplex PCR came next. TCRdb redid the calling of the multiplex PCR reads with MiXCR, one entry per CDR3 protein. Of over a million distinct CDR3 sequences in the sample, approximately 35% were seen once. General study points: Blood was where most expanded thyroid clonotypes above 0.001 frequency also turned up.

Orbital computed tomography, together with clinical symptoms, serum thyroxine, TRAb and thyroid ultrasound, was used for diagnosis. This CDR3 is 17 amino acids long. Germline values: CDR1 SGDLS, CDR2 YYNGEE. The junction had 8 bases not matched to a gene; V was cut back by 2 bases and J by 0 bases. Sample: peripheral blood or thyroid tissue (not recorded which). The chain uses TRBV9 and TRBJ1-3, with 7 nucleotides matching TRBD1. This TCR derives from an adult man with Graves' hyperthyroidism. The CDR3 loop reads CASSVSGDSLSGNTIYF. CDR3 sequence (DNA): TGTGCCAGCAGCGTGTCAGGGGACAGTCTCTCTGGAAACACCATATATTTT.